Shown below are 15 T cell receptor beta chains from a single sample sequenced in a study of T cell repertoires in aging, cancer and after chemotherapy. Amplification of TCR beta used genomic DNA extracted from peripheral blood. A mixed TRB-A/B primer pool amplified rearranged TRB by multiplex touch-down PCR. TCRdb fed the multiplex PCR reads into MiXCR, producing one record per CDR3 protein. Among some 15,000 distinct CDR3 sequences listed, approximately 46% were seen once. The sequenced sample consisted of blood. The receptors were gathered from a human donor in good health.

The sample holds a few counts of this clonotype. The CDR3 nucleotides read TGTGCCACCAGCAGAGGAGGACTAGCGGGGTTGATGGGGGAGCTGTTTTTT. Translation gives CATSRGGLAGLMGELFF. The chain is built from TRBV15 and TRBJ2-2, with 12 bases identical to TRBD2. The trim removed 1 base at V and 8 bases at J, leaving 8 bases unmatched. The germline V gene has CDR1 LNHNV and CDR2 YYDKDF (reference sequence). The CDR3 is 17 amino acids.

V gene TRBV18 combines with J gene TRBJ2-7, with 7 bases lining up with TRBD2. Trimming removed 3 bases from V and 2 bases from J; junction bases left unmatched: 13. Germline CDR1 reads KGHSH; CDR2 reads LQKENI. The length of the CDR3 is 17 residues. The CDR3 loop reads CASSPPGSGGITYEQYF. CDR3 DNA: TGTGCCAGCTCACCCCCGGGGTCGGGAGGTATAACCTACGAGCAGTACTTC. Together with reference TRBV18 and TRBJ2-7, the CDR3 gives the full variable domain: NAGVMQNPRHLVRRRGQEARLRCSPMKGHSHVYWYRQLPEEGLKFMVYLQKENIIDESGMPKERFSAEFPKEGPSILRIQQVVRGDSAAYFCASSPPGSGGITYEQYFGPGTRLTVT.

With respect to this clonotype: A read error is possible here, since a much larger clone lies one base away. This chain links TRBV29-1 with TRBJ2-3; no firm D call. CDR1 and CDR2 from the germline V gene are SQVTM and ANQGSEA. There are 12 residues in the CDR3. The CDR3 DNA follows: TGCAGCGTTGATAGGCAGGACGATAAGCAGTATTTT. This encodes CSVDRQDDKQYF.

The chain recombines TRBV11-1 with TRBJ2-4, with 8 bases that match TRBD1. This CDR3 has 13 residues. In germline, CDR1 is SGHAT, CDR2 FQDESV (reference sequence). V lost 8 bases and J lost 9; bases outside the gene matches: 9. CDR3 DNA sequence: TGTGCCAGCGCCCGGACAGGGATCAGCATTCAGTACTTC. This translates into CASARTGISIQYF.

The V gene is TRBV5-1, the J gene TRBJ1-1; tentative D call: TRBD1 (5 bases). The CDR3 has 15 amino acids. Trimming stripped 2 bases from V and 1 base from J, with 12 bases between. Germline-derived CDR1 and CDR2 are SGHRS and YFSETQ. CDR3 DNA sequence: TGCGCCAGCAGCTTAGGTGGGGCGCGGAACACTGAAGCTTTCTTT. Translating it yields CASSLGGARNTEAFF. The full variable domain, in which reference TRBV5-1 and TRBJ1-1 provide the parts outside the CDR3, is KAGVTQTPRYLIKTRGQQVTLSCSPISGHRSVSWYQQTPGQGLQFLFEYFSETQRNKGNFPGRFSGRQFSNSRSEMNVSTLELGDSALYLCASSLGGARNTEAFFGQGTRLTVV.

V is TRBV6-5 and J is TRBJ2-7; D possibly matches TRBD1 or TRBD2 (5 bases each). V lost 6 bases to trimming and J lost 2 bases, with 5 bases between them. Germline CDR1 is MNHEY and CDR2 is SVGAGI. The CDR3 spans 11 residues. In DNA form, the CDR3 reads TGTGCCAGCAGGGGACCCTACGAGCAGTACTTC. Its translation is CASRGPYEQYF.

Within the sample, this clonotype is medium-sized (0.01 to 0.1%). The chain combines TRBV29-1 with TRBJ2-1; a weak D match, TRBD2 (5 bases). The CDR3 loop spans 16 amino acids. Deletions cut 0 bases from V and 0 bases from J, with 12 bases between. The germline gives CDR1 SQVTM, CDR2 ANQGSEA. The CDR3 DNA follows: TGCAGCGTTGAAGAACGAGGGCTAAGCTCCTACAATGAGCAGTTCTTC. Amino acids: CSVEERGLSSYNEQFF.

The chain recombines TRBV6-5 with TRBJ1-3; D call uncertain. The CDR3 contains 12 residues. V shed 0 bases and J shed 4 bases, with 1 base lying between them. Germline-derived CDR1 and CDR2 are MNHEY and SVGAGI. The CDR3 reads CASSYSGNTIYF. The CDR3 DNA reads as TGTGCCAGCAGTTACTCAGGAAACACCATATATTTT.

This sequence joins TRBV12-3 or TRBV12-4 and TRBJ2-2; D is perhaps TRBD1 or TRBD2 (5 bases each). This CDR3 region has 13 residues. With 2 bases removed from V and 6 bases from J, the gap between germline ends came to 7 bases. The CDR3 DNA reads as TGTGCCAGCAGTTTAAGAGGGGCCGGGGAGCTGTTTTTT. Translating gives CASSLRGAGELFF.

The rearrangement uses TRBV19 and TRBJ1-1; possible D gene TRBD1, 5 bases. Germline V gene sequence: CDR1 LNHDA, CDR2 SQIVND (reference sequence). The CDR3 length is 14 residues. V was cut by 7 bases and J by 4 bases, with 16 bases left in between. The CDR3 loop is CASNYQGGTTEAFF. CDR3 bases: TGTGCCAGTAATTATCAGGGTGGGACCACTGAAGCTTTCTTT.

The chain couples TRBV15 to TRBJ2-2; D is possibly TRBD2 (6 bases). The V end lost 0 bases, the J end lost 3 bases, and 14 bases lay between the germline ends. Germline V lookup: CDR1 LNHNV, CDR2 YYDKDF (reference sequence). The CDR3 runs to 17 residues. The CDR3 spells CATSRDLGGRHTGELFF. The CDR3 DNA reads TGTGCCACCAGCAGAGATTTGGGGGGACGGCACACCGGGGAGCTGTTTTTT.

This chain links TRBV19 with TRBJ2-3; a possible D gene is TRBD2 (5 bases). The CDR3 consists of 13 residues. V was trimmed by 3 bases and J by 8 bases, leaving 12 bases between them. Looked up from germline, CDR1 is LNHDA and CDR2 is SQIVND (reference sequence). In DNA, the CDR3 is TGTGCCAGTAGTATTGGCCTAGCAGCTACGCAGTATTTT. Translating it yields CASSIGLAATQYF.

The rearrangement joins TRBV24-1 to TRBJ2-1; 8 positions agree with TRBD1. With 3 bases clipped from V and 5 bases from J, the junction kept 11 bases outside the gene matches. The CDR3 runs to 17 residues. Germline-derived CDR1 and CDR2 are KGHDR and SFDVKD. The CDR3 protein is CATSDATGTGGHNEQFF. DNA of the CDR3: TGTGCCACCAGTGATGCTACCGGGACAGGAGGCCACAATGAGCAGTTCTTC.

The rearrangement uses TRBV11-1 and TRBJ2-5, with D unclear. V lost 1 base and J lost 5, with 8 bases in between. The CDR3 runs to 13 residues. CDR1 and CDR2 (germline): SGHAT, FQDESV (reference sequence). The DNA for the CDR3 is TGTGCCAGCAGCTTAGGGAGCAGGGAGACCCAGTACTTC. Residues: CASSLGSRETQYF.

This clonotype appeared a single time. The gene calls are TRBV5-4 and TRBJ1-6; no clear D. The CDR3 is 14 residues long. V was trimmed by 1 base and J by 5 bases, leaving 7 bases between them. Germline V CDR1 and CDR2: SGHNT, YYREEE (reference sequence). The CDR3 DNA reads as TGTGCCAGCAGCTTGTACGGGGATAATTCACCCCTCCACTTT. As protein: CASSLYGDNSPLHF.